Each of the 18 T cell receptor beta chains below was sequenced from the same sample in a study of blood T cell repertoires in COVID-19. Repertoires were generated with immunoSEQ multiplex PCR, while TCRdb's copy carries only in-frame clones and drops some. The sample has roughly 330,000 clones; 87% are singletons. Material for sequencing was peripheral blood. The receptors shown here come from a man aged 25-45 years with COVID-19, enrolled during active disease.

This clone was observed a handful of times. The rearrangement uses TRBV7-2 and TRBJ1-1; a possible D gene is TRBD1 (5 bases). The CDR3 totals 15 residues. The germline V gene has CDR1 SGHTA and CDR2 FQGNSA. Trimming removed 2 bases from V and 6 bases from J, with 16 bases in between. The CDR3 sequence is CASSLQRQLIAEAFF. CDR3 nucleotide sequence: TGTGCCAGCAGCTTACAGCGACAGTTAATCGCTGAAGCTTTCTTT.

This chain joins TRBV4-3 and TRBJ1-4; a possible D gene is TRBD1 (6 bases). Germline assignment: CDR1 LGHNA and CDR2 YSLEER. The CDR3 totals 16 residues. V was cut by 3 bases and J by 0 bases, with 11 bases left in between. CDR3 protein: CASSQVAGATNEKLFF. The CDR3 DNA reads TGCGCCAGCAGCCAGGTAGCAGGGGCAACTAATGAAAAACTGTTTTTT.

The rearrangement joins TRBV7-3 to TRBJ2-5; D is undetermined. CDR1 SGHTA and CDR2 FQGTGA come from the germline V gene. The length of the CDR3 is 14 residues. V lost 5 bases, J lost 1 base, and 11 bases lay in between. The CDR3 sequence: CASSPSPGQETQYF. CDR3 nucleotides: TGTGCCAGCAGCCCTTCGCCAGGCCAAGAGACCCAGTACTTC.

This chain joins TRBV5-1 and TRBJ1-1, with TRBD1 matching over 8 bases. Germline V gene lookup returns CDR1 SGHRS and CDR2 YFSETQ. J gave up 10 bases and V 5 bases, and 7 bases lay outside the gene matches. This CDR3 is 12 amino acids long. The CDR3, as DNA: TGCGCCAGCAGACCCGACAGGGGTATAGCTTTCTTT. It specifies CASRPDRGIAFF.

The chain couples TRBV10-3 to TRBJ2-2; 7 positions agree with TRBD1. V shed 5 bases and J 5 bases; nucleotides not matched to a gene: 14. Looked up from germline, CDR1 is ENHRY and CDR2 is SYGVKD. The CDR3 has 17 amino acids. The CDR3 region has the DNA TGTGCCATCAGTCAATTTACAGGGGTGGGACAAACCGGGGAGCTGTTTTTT. Translating gives CAISQFTGVGQTGELFF.

This clone was counted a few times. This chain links TRBV6-5 with TRBJ1-4; D not resolved. V lost 6 bases, J lost 8 bases, and 19 bases lay in between. The CDR3 consists of 15 residues. Germline CDR1 MNHEY, CDR2 SVGAGI. In nucleotides, the CDR3 is TGTGCCAGCAGGCTCGGACTTTGGGATAGGGAAAAACTGTTTTTT. It codes for CASRLGLWDREKLFF.

The chain joins TRBV7-2 to TRBJ1-4; TRBD1 matches 7 bases. V gave up 3 bases and J gave up 5 bases; unmatched junction bases: 9. In germline, CDR1 is SGHTA, CDR2 FQGNSA. The CDR3 consists of 16 residues. DNA for the CDR3: TGTGCCAGCAGCTTCAACCCGACAGGGATGAATGAAAAACTGTTTTTT. Its translation: CASSFNPTGMNEKLFF.

CDR3 protein: CASSSQTGTSSYEQYF. DNA for the CDR3: TGCGCCAGCAGCTCGCAGACAGGCACTAGCTCCTACGAGCAGTACTTC. The chain links TRBV5-1 to TRBJ2-7, with TRBD1 as a possible D gene (6 bases). V was shortened by 3 bases and J by 0 bases, with 16 bases between the two germline ends. The CDR3 consists of 16 residues. Germline V gene lookup returns CDR1 SGHRS and CDR2 YFSETQ.

This chain connects TRBV4-3 to TRBJ2-3; 12 bases line up with TRBD2. The CDR3 sequence is 17 residues long. Germline loops: CDR1 LGHNA, CDR2 YSLEER. Trimming at V came to 0 bases and at J to 5 bases, leaving 6 bases not matched to a gene. The CDR3 protein is CASSQDRPTSGRDTQYF. CDR3 DNA sequence: TGCGCCAGCAGCCAAGATAGGCCGACTAGCGGGAGAGATACGCAGTATTTT.

This clone occurred a few times. This CDR3 is CASRSGQGAWWTGELFF. Here the CDR3 DNA reads TGTGCCAGCAGAAGTGGACAGGGGGCTTGGTGGACCGGGGAGCTGTTTTTT. The chain couples TRBV28 to TRBJ2-2; 11 bases are a match to TRBD1. CDR3 length equals 17 residues. Germline CDR1 MDHEN, CDR2 SYDVKM. V shed 6 bases and J 5 bases; nucleotides not matched to a gene: 11.

The V gene is TRBV7-2, the J gene TRBJ1-1; D perhaps matches TRBD1 (6 bases). V was clipped by 3 bases and J by 8 bases, with 16 bases between them. The CDR3 has 14 residues. The germline V gene encodes CDR1 SGHTA and CDR2 FQGNSA. CDR3: CASSFADSLFEAFF. The CDR3 DNA sequence: TGTGCCAGCAGCTTCGCGGACAGCTTATTCGAAGCTTTCTTT.

This sequence joins TRBV5-4 and TRBJ2-1; 9 bases map to TRBD1. V dropped 5 bases and J dropped 3; count of bases not matched to a gene: 6. This CDR3 spans 15 amino acids. CDR1 is SGHNT and CDR2 is YYREEE in the germline V gene (reference sequence). CDR3 amino acids: CASSHPTGGYNEQFF. The CDR3 DNA reads TGTGCCAGCAGTCATCCGACAGGGGGCTACAATGAGCAGTTCTTC.

The chain has TRBV6-1 and TRBJ2-3; 14 bases are shared with TRBD2. CDR3 length: 17 amino acids. After removal of 4 bases from V and 2 bases from J, the junction contained 5 bases not matched to a gene. Germline lookup yields CDR1 MNHNS and CDR2 SASEGT. The DNA of the CDR3 is TGTGCCAGCAGTGTTGGGACTAGCGGGAGCTACACAGATACGCAGTATTTT. It encodes CASSVGTSGSYTDTQYF.

The chain employs TRBV27 and TRBJ1-2, with TRBD1 matching 7 bases. This CDR3 is built from 13 residues. Germline V gene data show CDR1 as MNHEY and CDR2 as SMNVEV (reference sequence). Losses at the gene ends were 4 bases for V and 7 bases for J; bases not matched to a gene: 6. CDR3 DNA sequence: TGTGCCAGCAGTTCTAGGGGGCGCGGTGGCTACACCTTC. Protein: CASSSRGRGGYTF.

The chain recombines TRBV27 with TRBJ2-1; TRBD2 agrees at 8 bases. The trim removed 2 bases at V and 8 bases at J, leaving 8 bases unmatched. The CDR3 loop spans 15 amino acids. CDR1 is MNHEY, CDR2 SMNVEV, per germline (reference sequence). Here the CDR3 DNA reads TGTGCCAGCAGTTTACGATCCGGGAGGGATTATGAGCAGTTCTTC. Protein product: CASSLRSGRDYEQFF.

The chain has TRBV29-1 and TRBJ2-2; D possibly corresponds to TRBD2 (6 bases). V gave up 1 base and J gave up 6 bases, with 18 bases separating them. The CDR3 length is 16 residues. Looked up from germline, CDR1 is SQVTM and CDR2 is ANQGSEA. The CDR3 sequence is CSVEGGPGDRAGELFF. The CDR3 DNA reads as TGCAGCGTTGAAGGAGGTCCGGGGGACCGGGCCGGGGAGCTGTTTTTT.

This sequence joins TRBV5-1 and TRBJ2-4; perhaps TRBD1 as D (6 bases). This CDR3 is 14 amino acids long. Looked up from germline, CDR1 is SGHRS and CDR2 is YFSETQ. The ends were cut back, 6 bases at V and 8 bases at J, with 18 bases in the middle. As DNA, the CDR3 is TGCGCCAGCAACCTACAGGGTGAAGGAGACATTCAGTACTTC. The encoded protein is CASNLQGEGDIQYF. Variable domain in full (rest from reference TRBV5-1 and TRBJ2-4): KAGVTQTPRYLIKTRGQQVTLSCSPISGHRSVSWYQQTPGQGLQFLFEYFSETQRNKGNFPGRFSGRQFSNSRSEMNVSTLELGDSALYLCASNLQGEGDIQYFGAGTRLSVL.

The table lists this clone with a count of one. The genes are TRBV7-9 and TRBJ2-1; D is possibly TRBD1 (6 bases). Germline lookup yields CDR1 SEHNR and CDR2 FQNEAQ (reference sequence). V dropped 5 bases and J dropped 6 bases, with 20 bases sitting between them. The CDR3 is 16 residues long. CDR3 DNA: TGTGCCAGCAGCCCCTGGATCATAACAGGGCCCAATGAGCAGTTCTTC. Amino acids: CASSPWIITGPNEQFF. The full variable domain, in which reference TRBV7-9 and TRBJ2-1 provide the parts outside the CDR3, is DTGVSQNPRHKITKRGQNVTFRCDPISEHNRLYWYRQTLGQGPEFLTYFQNEAQLEKSRLLSDRFSAERPKGSFSTLEIQRTEQGDSAMYLCASSPWIITGPNEQFFGPGTRLTVL.